The 13 T cell receptor beta chains below all came from one sample that was sequenced in a study of blood T cell repertoires in COVID-19. TCRdb's table, derived via immunoSEQ multiplex PCR, lists solely in-frame clones and lacks some. The sample carries about 240,000 clones, approximately 78% recorded once. The specimen sequenced was peripheral blood. The source of these receptors is a woman aged 60-75 years with active or convalescent COVID-19.

This chain joins TRBV7-2 and TRBJ2-1; possibly TRBD2 for D (5 bases). Germline V gene data show CDR1 as SGHTA and CDR2 as FQGNSA. The CDR3 covers 15 residues. The V end was cut by 0 bases, the J end by 9 bases, with 15 bases between. In DNA, the CDR3 is TGTGCCAGCAGCTTAGCCTTCGGGGTACGGGTTGAGCAGTTCTTC. Translation: CASSLAFGVRVEQFF. Based on the CDR3 plus reference TRBV7-2 and TRBJ2-1, the full variable domain is GAGVSQSPSNKVTEKGKDVELRCDPISGHTALYWYRQSLGQGLEFLIYFQGNSAPDKSGLPSDRFSAERTGGSVSTLTIQRTQQEDSAVYLCASSLAFGVRVEQFFGPGTRLTVL.

The chain carries TRBV5-1 and TRBJ2-2; 9 nucleotides match TRBD2. This CDR3 has 19 amino acids. Trimming at V came to 0 bases and at J to 1 base, leaving 10 bases not matched to a gene. The V gene's germline CDR1 is SGHRS and CDR2 YFSETQ. The CDR3 DNA reads as TGCGCCAGCAGCTTGGCCTGGGATAGCGGGGGCCAGAACACCGGGGAGCTGTTTTTT. It yields the protein CASSLAWDSGGQNTGELFF.

The chain recombines TRBV5-1 with TRBJ2-7; unclear D gene. This CDR3 region has 14 residues. V lost 0 bases, J lost 2 bases, and 9 bases lay in between. Germline CDR1 reads SGHRS; CDR2 reads YFSETQ. CDR3 loop: CASSLGDNTYEQYF. The CDR3 coding sequence is TGCGCCAGCAGCTTGGGAGACAATACCTACGAGCAGTACTTC.

This chain's CDR3 is CASSRTQGRTTEAFF. The CDR3 region has the DNA TGTGCCAGCAGCCGAACACAGGGGAGAACAACTGAAGCTTTCTTT. This chain joins TRBV14 and TRBJ1-1; 7 bases fit TRBD1. The CDR3 has 15 amino acids. Looked up from germline, CDR1 is SGHDN and CDR2 is FVKESK. The ends lost 4 bases at V and 5 bases at J; junction bases unmatched: 10.

This clone has a single count. The chain carries TRBV5-5 and TRBJ1-5; TRBD1 might be the D (6 bases). CDR1 and CDR2 (germline): SGHKS, YYEKEE (reference sequence). The CDR3 totals 15 residues. Trimming removed 4 bases from V and 0 bases from J, with 11 bases in between. CDR3 in DNA: TGTGCCAGCAGCCCGGACAGACTTAGCAATCAGCCCCAGCATTTT. This codes for CASSPDRLSNQPQHF.

Regarding this clone: Other DNA sequences in the same sample also yield this CDR3. The CDR3 DNA is TGTGCCAGCTCACCACCGGCGGGGCAAGAGACCCAGTACTTC. This gives the protein CASSPPAGQETQYF. The V gene is TRBV18, the J gene TRBJ2-5; perhaps TRBD2 as D (6 bases). Germline values: CDR1 KGHSH, CDR2 LQKENI. Trimming cost V 0 bases and J 2 bases, with 7 bases left between them. The CDR3 contains 14 residues.

CDR3: CASRRGNFATNEKLFF. The DNA for the CDR3 is TGTGCCAGCCGCCGGGGTAATTTTGCAACTAATGAAAAACTGTTTTTT. The rearrangement links TRBV5-6 to TRBJ1-4; D gene uncertain. Trimming stripped 7 bases from V and 0 bases from J, with 16 bases between. There are 16 residues in the CDR3. Germline V gene sequence: CDR1 SGHDT, CDR2 YYEEEE.

This clone was observed a handful of times. The chain has TRBV7-9 and TRBJ1-1, with D hard to call. V was shortened by 2 bases and J by 1 base, with 5 bases between the two germline ends. Germline V gene sequence: CDR1 SEHNR, CDR2 FQNEAQ (reference sequence). The CDR3 contains 13 residues. CDR3 region: CASSLPGNTEAFF. The CDR3 region has the DNA TGTGCCAGCAGCTTACCAGGGAACACTGAAGCTTTCTTT.

The gene calls are TRBV5-1 and TRBJ2-1; D is perhaps TRBD2 (6 bases). Trimming removed 4 bases from V and 0 bases from J, with 11 bases in between. Germline values: CDR1 SGHRS, CDR2 YFSETQ. The CDR3 consists of 15 residues. The CDR3 DNA reads TGCGCCAGCAGCGACGCCGGGAGCTCCTACAATGAGCAGTTCTTC. Its protein product is CASSDAGSSYNEQFF.

This clone was seen once. The rearrangement joins TRBV5-6 to TRBJ1-3; TRBD1 aligns across 7 bases. The CDR3 is 17 amino acids. Trimming removed 2 bases from V and 0 bases from J; junction bases left unmatched: 8. In germline, CDR1 is SGHDT, CDR2 YYEEEE. In DNA form, the CDR3 reads TGTGCCAGCAGCTTCTGGACAGGAACATCCTCTGGAAACACCATATATTTT. Its translation is CASSFWTGTSSGNTIYF.

The gene calls are TRBV19 and TRBJ1-2; D might be TRBD1 (6 bases). CDR1 LNHDA and CDR2 SQIVND come from the germline V gene (reference sequence). The CDR3 is 13 residues long. V shed 9 bases and J shed 4 bases, with 15 bases lying between them. The DNA of the CDR3 is TGTGCCAGCACCCACAGGGAAGCCTATGGCTACACCTTC. It translates to CASTHREAYGYTF.

The chain couples TRBV9 to TRBJ2-5; 9 bases align to TRBD2. V lost 0 bases and J lost 4; bases outside the gene matches: 13. The CDR3 has 18 residues. Germline lookup yields CDR1 SGDLS and CDR2 YYNGEE. CDR3 residues: CASSVGLAGVGGGETQYF. The CDR3 coding sequence is TGTGCCAGCAGCGTAGGATTAGCGGGGGTAGGGGGTGGAGAGACCCAGTACTTC.

This chain joins TRBV6-5 and TRBJ1-1, with D possibly matching TRBD1 (6 bases). V was shortened by 0 bases and J by 2 bases, with 13 bases between the two germline ends. Germline lookup yields CDR1 MNHEY and CDR2 SVGAGI. The CDR3 is 16 residues long. CDR3 in DNA: TGTGCCAGCAGTTACTCCGGGGGGGCGGCTAACACTGAAGCTTTCTTT. It encodes CASSYSGGAANTEAFF.